The sequence of this T cell receptor (beta chain) was determined in a study of cytomegalovirus exposure and HLA in healthy donors listed by TCRdb under 2017. Describing the broader study: In an earlier analysis of roughly 590 of the donors, about 260 Gb of sequence data and 117 million unique TCR beta sequences from 150 million to 200 million T cells were reported. A separate validation cohort of roughly 120 different subjects was used in addition to the roughly 670-subject first cohort. The number of donors typed differed by locus, with roughly 620-630 for A, B, C, DRB1 and DQB1, 522 for DQA1, 606 for DPA1, and roughly 450 for DPB1. High-throughput TCR immunosequencing, statistical association of individual TCRs with disease status, and machine learning were combined to predict cytomegalovirus infection status. The T cell repertoires of 666 subjects were profiled by immunosequencing and related to cytomegalovirus serostatus. The later analysis used no new phenotypic data to find candidate immune exposures, relying instead on TCR beta sequences and their occurrence across donors. The study aimed to test whether signatures of past pathogen exposure could be identified by cataloging public T cell receptors. All discovery cohort repertoires had been generated using a single sequencing platform. Roughly 300 gigabases of sequencing data and around 87 million unique TCR sequences were included in an early release covering around 600 HLA-typed donors. Alongside the repertoire data, information on donor age, sex, ethnicity and CMV serostatus was compiled. Across some 400 genotyped donors of the cohort, an average of roughly 250,000 unique TCR beta nucleotide sequences per donor were sequenced, and 15% to 20% of those sequences were non-productive. A later genetic analysis used genome-wide SNP genotypes for about three fifths of the 666 donors, treating that subset as a discovery cohort. To decide whether each TCR beta V gene segment behaved as functional or pseudogenic, an earlier analysis of 587 of the donors relied on high-throughput TCR beta sequencing. Among the roughly 400 genotyped donors, approximately 76% belonged to the genetic ancestry cluster associated with self-reported Caucasian donors. Class I and class II HLA loci were covered by the typing at four-digit resolution. In a later analysis, previously published TCR beta repertoires from fewer than 750 donors were re-analyzed and high-resolution HLA genotyping was added so that TCR occurrence patterns could be studied. Five DR-DQ haplotypes were handled as single units for association and clustering, since linkage in the cohort was strong.

General conclusions and limits of the study: When HLA alleles, especially DR and DQ, strongly co-occurred, TCR associations were difficult to assign to individual alleles. A further reported finding was that TCR beta sequences accurately predicted the HLA-A and HLA-B alleles for most subjects in the first cohort. Because the 87-base-pair reads could not distinguish some IMGT-functional V segments, including TRBV6-2 and TRBV6-3, those segments were excluded. Because counts were too low, approximately 18 rarely observed V segments, including chromosome 9 orphons, were excluded from the earlier analysis of 587 of the donors. A later analysis found that most CMV-associated TCR beta chains appeared HLA-restricted, with HLA associations seemingly driven largely by CMV exposure. A later analysis found that TCR association rates varied across HLA loci, with DRB1 alleles showing the most associated TCRs and HLA-C alleles the fewest. In a later genetic analysis, a missense DCLRE1C variant was associated with V-gene and J-gene trimming of TCR beta chains, and the association was replicated in an independent cohort. Most TCR sequences were seen in very few donors, while some public TCRs were found in many individuals. Several of the top co-occurrence clusters appeared to be linked to parvovirus B19, influenza, CMV and Epstein-Barr virus, according to a later analysis. According to the authors, the approach could potentially be generalized to other disease states and immunological phenotypes. The cohort was sequenced for TCR beta chains only, and without alpha or paired-chain data the features that could be detected were limited. A total of roughly 160 TCR beta chains were listed by the study as associated with cytomegalovirus. A group of highly shared sequence variants was considered likely to be a technical artifact of the sequencing pipeline. A later analysis associated about 17,000 TCR beta sequences with specific HLA alleles at a false discovery rate of 0.05. Sequencing depth was assumed to be roughly uniform across donors in the presence/absence analyses, though that assumption may not hold. The only immune exposure information available for the cohort was CMV serostatus. Because HLA typing was unavailable for some donors at each locus, only the typed subset was used in association tests. Broadly in line with IMGT annotations, most TCR beta V segments showed up in productive rearrangements about 87% or about 30% of the time in an earlier analysis of around 600 of the donors. A later analysis found that HLA-associated TCR beta chains were more clonally expanded and had lower generation probabilities than equally common non-associated chains. In a later genetic analysis, fewer N-insertions in productive TCRs were reported among donors in an Asian-associated ancestry cluster than the roughly 710-donor mean. Linkage disequilibrium might explain the correlated functional status among segregating V segments, but an unknown experimental factor could not be excluded. The classifier was reported to diagnose cytomegalovirus status with high specificity and sensitivity in both the original and validation cohorts. In vitro tests confirmed that a few of the cytomegalovirus-associated TCR beta chains recognize cytomegalovirus antigens.

Receptor libraries were prepared by the immunoSEQ multiplex PCR assay. A mixture of 60 forward primers for TCR Vbeta segments and 13 reverse primers for TCR Jbeta segments was used in the multiplex PCR. A multiplex PCR assay on genomic DNA amplified the CDR3 region of rearranged TCR beta genes. The amplified TCR beta libraries were sequenced on the Illumina HiSeq System as 87-base-pair reads. Per the source publication's procedure: Across the 500 to 850 repertoires, a later analysis counted 80 million or so unique TCR beta chains, around 11 million of which were shared by at least two donors. A nearest-neighbor algorithm error-corrected the raw reads and collapsed the reads into unique sequences, merging closely related sequences to remove PCR and sequencing errors. V, D and J gene segments were assigned by aligning CDR3 sequences to IMGT reference sequences. For a sequence to be retained, at least a six-nucleotide match to both a V gene segment and a J gene segment was required. A rearrangement was called productive if the CDR3 had no stop codons and remained in frame with V and J, and every other rearrangement was called non-productive. CDR3 was defined by IMGT convention, running from the second conserved V-encoded cysteine to the conserved J-encoded phenylalanine. Sequences without an unambiguous match to a single V gene segment were excluded from the earlier analysis of over 500 of the donors. An earlier analysis of fewer than 650 of the donors classified V segments as functional when productive rearrangements were above 56.7% and as segregating when the standard deviation between donors was above 5%. A statistical classification framework was built for diagnosing cytomegalovirus status from the catalog of TCR beta chain sequences. In a later analysis, V and J genes were assigned by comparing TCR nucleotide sequences against IMGT/GENE-DB human TR gene sequences. A later analysis assigned CDR3 sequences and most-parsimonious VDJ recombination scenarios with the TCRdist pipeline. In a later analysis, each TCR beta chain was defined by its CDR3 amino acid sequence together with its V-gene family, and reads lacking a unique V-gene family were excluded. A later analysis removed 450 to 600 highly shared, low-generation-probability nucleotide sequences to deal with suspected cross-contamination and a sequencing artifact. For each public chain, a later analysis derived a clonal expansion index from normalized ranks of inferred template counts within each repertoire. In a later analysis, generation probabilities were computed with a VDJ recombination model fitted to out-of-frame rearrangements, and the resulting probabilities were checked against IGoR. Hypergeometric tests were used in a later analysis to score TCR-TCR, TCR-HLA and TCR-CMV co-occurrence, with a repertoire-size bias correction applied to the TCR pairs. In a later analysis, false discovery rates were estimated by permuting HLA or CMV assignments 20 times. In a later analysis, co-occurring TCRs were grouped using DBSCAN, with TCRdist sequence similarity added in when clustering inside HLA-allele-positive subsets. Repertoires with fewer than 30,000 or more than 120,000 public chains, plus five repertoires with anomalous nucleotide sharing, were excluded from co-occurrence clustering. This is the immuneACCESS table as TCRdb keeps it, with only in-frame sequences that have V and J called. A part of the clones is gone; compared with another copy, unresolved V genes explain less than half, and the rest is unexplained. V, J and clone size are taken as reported in that table, and D and trimming were inferred from the DNA itself. This sample is represented by roughly 100,000 clones; 78% of them were singletons. Together, the top ten hold about 5% of the sample.

V is shortened by 4 bases, J by 3 bases, and the region joining them spans 16 bases. CDR3 length: 15 amino acids, cysteine to phenylalanine. This entry keeps only the CDR3 DNA: 45 bases, framed from base 1. Per the germline V gene, SGHDN is the CDR1 and FVKESK is the CDR2. In total, over 600 healthy bone marrow donors made up the cohort. At the time of sampling, all cohort members were nominally healthy, though unrecorded immune exposures were likely present. The donor tested CMV seronegative, placing the donor among the 350 or so seronegative members of the cohort. Every donor gave a peripheral blood sample, and the peripheral blood mononuclear cells from that sample were used for TCR beta sequencing. The Qiagen DNeasy Blood Extraction Kit was used to extract genomic DNA from the blood cell samples. Concerning this clone: Its antigen specificity is not known. Nothing much larger sits one base from this clone, and base qualities are not available.

The sample comprised PBMCs. The sequence came from a male donor in good health and CMV-seronegative. This receptor chain uses TRBV14 and TRBJ2-7; TRBD2 could be the D gene, as 5 bases match. The encoded CDR3 is CASSPDPGGFYEQYF. The DNA sequence is given as TGTGCCAGCAGCCCAGACCCAGGAGGATTCTACGAGCAGTACTTC.